This T cell receptor (beta chain) was found in a study of blood T cell repertoires in COVID-19. Study-level background: Donors in the United States, Italy and Spain gave samples during acute or convalescent COVID-19.

Under the authors' procedure: Amplifying reference gene primers gave estimates of nucleated cell counts. Clones were sequenced by immunoSEQ multiplex PCR, and TCRdb holds only the in-frame ones, with some missing. V, J and clone size are those of that table, while D and trimming were read from the DNA. The data show over 130,000 clones, with 76% seen just once and 3.5% to 5% held by the top ten. The V and J ends lost 2 bases and 1 base respectively, with 4 bases between them. This CDR3 has 13 amino acids. The germline CDR1 and CDR2 sequences are MNHEY and SVGEGT. This clone was seen a handful of times.

The chain employs TRBV6-2 or TRBV6-3 and TRBJ2-3; D gene unclear. The TCR originated in a woman at least 80 years old with active or convalescent COVID-19. The source material was peripheral blood. Here the CDR3 DNA reads TGTGCCAGCAGTTACGAGCGCACAGATACGCAGTATTTT. Amino acid sequence: CASSYERTDTQYF.